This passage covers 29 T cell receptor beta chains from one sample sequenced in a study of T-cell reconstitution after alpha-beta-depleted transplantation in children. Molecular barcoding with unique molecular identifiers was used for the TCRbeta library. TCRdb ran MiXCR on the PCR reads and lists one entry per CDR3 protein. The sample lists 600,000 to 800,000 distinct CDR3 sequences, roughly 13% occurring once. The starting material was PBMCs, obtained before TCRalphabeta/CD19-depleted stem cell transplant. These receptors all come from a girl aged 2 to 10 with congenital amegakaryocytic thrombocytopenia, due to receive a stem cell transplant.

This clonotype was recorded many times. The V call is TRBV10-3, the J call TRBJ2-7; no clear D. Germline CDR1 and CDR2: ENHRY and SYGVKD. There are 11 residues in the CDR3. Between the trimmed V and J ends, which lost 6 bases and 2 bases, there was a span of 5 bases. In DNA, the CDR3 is TGTGCCATCAGGGTGGCCTACGAGCAGTACTTC. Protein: CAIRVAYEQYF.

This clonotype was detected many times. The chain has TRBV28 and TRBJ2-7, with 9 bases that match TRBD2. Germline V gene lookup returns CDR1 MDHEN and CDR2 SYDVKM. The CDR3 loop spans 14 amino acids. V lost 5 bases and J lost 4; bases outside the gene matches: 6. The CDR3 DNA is TGTGCCAGCAGTCCTCCGGGACTAGCATACGAGCAGTACTTC. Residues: CASSPPGLAYEQYF.

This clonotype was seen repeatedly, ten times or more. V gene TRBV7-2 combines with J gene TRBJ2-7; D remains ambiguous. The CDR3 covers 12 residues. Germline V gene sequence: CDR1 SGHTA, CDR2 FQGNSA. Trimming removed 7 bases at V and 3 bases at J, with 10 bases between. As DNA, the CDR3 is TGTGCCAGCACCCAAAGTCTCTACGAGCAGTACTTC. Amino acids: CASTQSLYEQYF.

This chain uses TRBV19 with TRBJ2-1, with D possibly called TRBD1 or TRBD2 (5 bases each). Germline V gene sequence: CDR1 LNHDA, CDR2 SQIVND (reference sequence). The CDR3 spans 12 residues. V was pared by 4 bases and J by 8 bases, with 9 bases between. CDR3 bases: TGTGCCAGTAGTAAAAGAGGGGATGAGCAGTTCTTC. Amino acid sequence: CASSKRGDEQFF. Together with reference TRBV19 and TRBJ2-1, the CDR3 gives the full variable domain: DGGITQSPKYLFRKEGQNVTLSCEQNLNHDAMYWYRQDPGQGLRLIYYSQIVNDFQKGDIAEGYSVSREKKESFPLTVTSAQKNPTAFYLCASSKRGDEQFFGPGTRLTVL.

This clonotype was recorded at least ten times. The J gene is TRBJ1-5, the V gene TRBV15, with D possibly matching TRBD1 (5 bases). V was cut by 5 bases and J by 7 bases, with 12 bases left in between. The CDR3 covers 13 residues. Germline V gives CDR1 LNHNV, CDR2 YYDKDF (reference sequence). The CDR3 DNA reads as TGTGCCACCAGCTATTCAGGGAGGCAGCCCCAGCATTTT. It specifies CATSYSGRQPQHF.

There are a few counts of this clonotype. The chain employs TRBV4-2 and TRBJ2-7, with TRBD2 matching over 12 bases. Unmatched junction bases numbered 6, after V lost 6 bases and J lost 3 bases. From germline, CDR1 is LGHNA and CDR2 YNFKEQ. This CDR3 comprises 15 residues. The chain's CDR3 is CASRSATSGSYEQYF. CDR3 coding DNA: TGTGCCAGCAGAAGTGCGACTAGCGGGAGCTACGAGCAGTACTTC.

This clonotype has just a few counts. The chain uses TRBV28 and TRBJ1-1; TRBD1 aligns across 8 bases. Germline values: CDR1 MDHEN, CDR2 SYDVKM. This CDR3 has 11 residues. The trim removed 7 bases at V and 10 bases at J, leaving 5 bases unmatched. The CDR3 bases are TGTGCCAGCAACAACGACAGGGGAGCTTTCTTT. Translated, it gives CASNNDRGAFF.

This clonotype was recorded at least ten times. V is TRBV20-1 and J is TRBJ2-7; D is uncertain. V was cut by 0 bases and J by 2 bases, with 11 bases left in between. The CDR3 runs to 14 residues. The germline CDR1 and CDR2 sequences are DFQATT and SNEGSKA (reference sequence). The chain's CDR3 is CSAREFGNTYEQYF. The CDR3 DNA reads TGCAGTGCTAGAGAATTCGGAAACACCTACGAGCAGTACTTC.

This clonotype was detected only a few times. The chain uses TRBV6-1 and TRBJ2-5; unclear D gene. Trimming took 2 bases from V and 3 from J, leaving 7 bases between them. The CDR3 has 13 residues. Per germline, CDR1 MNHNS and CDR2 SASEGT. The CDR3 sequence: CASSEMLKETQYF. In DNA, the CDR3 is TGTGCCAGCAGTGAAATGCTTAAAGAGACCCAGTACTTC.

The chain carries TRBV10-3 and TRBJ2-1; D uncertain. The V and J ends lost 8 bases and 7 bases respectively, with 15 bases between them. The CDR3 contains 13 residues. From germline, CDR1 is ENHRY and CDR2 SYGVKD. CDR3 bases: TGTGCCATCGATAGCCCCGCCTCGAATGAGCAGTTCTTC. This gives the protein CAIDSPASNEQFF.

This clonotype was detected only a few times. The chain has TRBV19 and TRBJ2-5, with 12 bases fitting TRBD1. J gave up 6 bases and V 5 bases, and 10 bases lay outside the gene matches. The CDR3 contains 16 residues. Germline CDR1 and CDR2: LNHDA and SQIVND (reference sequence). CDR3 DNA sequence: TGTGCCAGTAGTCATCCGGGACAGGGGGCAGGAAAGACCCAGTACTTC. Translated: CASSHPGQGAGKTQYF.

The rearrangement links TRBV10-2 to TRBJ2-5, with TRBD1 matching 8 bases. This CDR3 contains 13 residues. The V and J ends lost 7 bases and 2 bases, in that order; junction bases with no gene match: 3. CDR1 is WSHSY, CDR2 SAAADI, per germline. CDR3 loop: CASTGQGQETQYF. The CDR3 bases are TGCGCCAGCACCGGACAGGGTCAAGAGACCCAGTACTTC.

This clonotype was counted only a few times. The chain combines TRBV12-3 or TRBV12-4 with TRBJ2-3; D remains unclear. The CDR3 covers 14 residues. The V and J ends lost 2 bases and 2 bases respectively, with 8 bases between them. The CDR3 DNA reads TGTGCCAGCAGTTTATCACAGACCACAGATACGCAGTATTTT. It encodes CASSLSQTTDTQYF.

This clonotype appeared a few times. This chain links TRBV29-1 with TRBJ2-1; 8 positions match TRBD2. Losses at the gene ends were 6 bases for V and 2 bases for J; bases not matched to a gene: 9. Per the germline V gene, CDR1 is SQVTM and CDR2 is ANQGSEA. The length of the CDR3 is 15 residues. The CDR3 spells CSVEPGLVTYNEQFF. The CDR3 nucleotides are TGCAGCGTAGAACCGGGACTAGTCACCTACAATGAGCAGTTCTTC.

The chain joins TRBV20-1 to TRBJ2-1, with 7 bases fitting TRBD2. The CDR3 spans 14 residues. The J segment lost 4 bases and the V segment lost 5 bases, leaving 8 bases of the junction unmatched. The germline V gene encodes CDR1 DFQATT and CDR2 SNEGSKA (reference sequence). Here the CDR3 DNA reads TGCAGTGCTGTCCGACTAGCAGAGTACAATGAGCAGTTCTTC. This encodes CSAVRLAEYNEQFF.

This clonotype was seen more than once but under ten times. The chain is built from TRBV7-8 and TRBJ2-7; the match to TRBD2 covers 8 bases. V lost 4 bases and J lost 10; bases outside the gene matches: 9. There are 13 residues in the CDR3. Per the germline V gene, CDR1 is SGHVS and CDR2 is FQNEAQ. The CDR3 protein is CASSSRIRTSQYF. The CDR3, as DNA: TGTGCCAGCAGCTCTCGGATTAGGACTAGCCAGTACTTC.

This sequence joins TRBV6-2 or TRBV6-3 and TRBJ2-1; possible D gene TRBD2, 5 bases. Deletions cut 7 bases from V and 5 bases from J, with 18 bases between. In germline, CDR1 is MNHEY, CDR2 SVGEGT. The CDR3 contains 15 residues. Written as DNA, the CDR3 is TGTGCCAGCACTTCCCTCCGAGGGTGGGACAATGAGCAGTTCTTC. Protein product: CASTSLRGWDNEQFF.

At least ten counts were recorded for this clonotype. The CDR3 region is CASSPQTDNYGYTF. The CDR3 DNA reads TGTGCCAGCTCACCACAGACAGATAACTATGGCTACACCTTC. The gene calls are TRBV18 and TRBJ1-2; tentative D call: TRBD1 (5 bases). CDR1 is KGHSH and CDR2 is LQKENI in the germline V gene. The ends were cut back, 1 base at V and 1 base at J, with 7 bases in the middle. The CDR3 sequence is 14 residues long.

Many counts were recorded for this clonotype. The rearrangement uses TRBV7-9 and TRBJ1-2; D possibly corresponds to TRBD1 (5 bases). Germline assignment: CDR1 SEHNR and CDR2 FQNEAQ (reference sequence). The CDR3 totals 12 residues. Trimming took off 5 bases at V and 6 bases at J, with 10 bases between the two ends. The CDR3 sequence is CASSTTRDGYTF. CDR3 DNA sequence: TGTGCCAGCAGCACCACCAGGGATGGCTACACCTTC.

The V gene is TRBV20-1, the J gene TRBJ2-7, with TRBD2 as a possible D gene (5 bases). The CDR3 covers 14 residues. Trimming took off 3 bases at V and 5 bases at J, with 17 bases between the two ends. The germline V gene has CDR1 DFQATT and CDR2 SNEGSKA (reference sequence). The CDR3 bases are TGCAGTGCTAGTCTCGGGATAAAGGGAAACGAGCAGTACTTC. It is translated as CSASLGIKGNEQYF.

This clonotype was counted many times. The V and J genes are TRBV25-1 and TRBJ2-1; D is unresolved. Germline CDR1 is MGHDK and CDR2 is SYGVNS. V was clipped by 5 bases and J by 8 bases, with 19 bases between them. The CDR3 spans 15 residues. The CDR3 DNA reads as TGTGCCAGCAGTAGCTTCAGCTATACGGGCGATGAGCAGTTCTTC. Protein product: CASSSFSYTGDEQFF.

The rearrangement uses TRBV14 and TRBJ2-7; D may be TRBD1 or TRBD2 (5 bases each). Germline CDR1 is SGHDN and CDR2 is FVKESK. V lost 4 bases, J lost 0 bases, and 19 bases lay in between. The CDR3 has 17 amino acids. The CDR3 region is CASSPGWGTPSSYEQYF. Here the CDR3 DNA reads TGTGCCAGCAGCCCAGGTTGGGGGACCCCGAGCTCCTACGAGCAGTACTTC.

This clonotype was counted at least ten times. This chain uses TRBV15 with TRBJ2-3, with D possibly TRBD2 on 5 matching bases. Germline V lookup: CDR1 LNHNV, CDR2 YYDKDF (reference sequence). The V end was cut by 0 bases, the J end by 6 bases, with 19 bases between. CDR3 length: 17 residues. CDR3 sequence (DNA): TGTGCCACCAGCAGAGATATCCTAGCAGCGGTCTCGGATACGCAGTATTTT. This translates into CATSRDILAAVSDTQYF.

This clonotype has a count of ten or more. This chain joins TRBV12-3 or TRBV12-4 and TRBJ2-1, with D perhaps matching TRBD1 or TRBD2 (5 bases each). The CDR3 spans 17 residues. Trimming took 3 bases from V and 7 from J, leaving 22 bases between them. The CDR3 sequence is CASSLVMWGRSRNEQFF. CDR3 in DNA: TGTGCCAGCAGTTTGGTTATGTGGGGACGGAGTAGAAATGAGCAGTTCTTC.

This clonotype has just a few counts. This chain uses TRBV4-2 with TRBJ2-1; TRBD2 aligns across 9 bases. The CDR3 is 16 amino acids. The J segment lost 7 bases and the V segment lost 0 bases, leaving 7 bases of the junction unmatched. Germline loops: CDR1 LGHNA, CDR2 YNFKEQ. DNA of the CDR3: TGTGCCAGCAGCCAAGATTGGGGCGGGAGGGCTAATGAGCAGTTCTTC. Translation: CASSQDWGGRANEQFF.

Written as DNA, the CDR3 is TGTGCCAGCAGCTTAGGGGCGGGAGAGGTTTTAGATACGCAGTATTTT. Protein product: CASSLGAGEVLDTQYF. The chain has TRBV7-8 and TRBJ2-3; TRBD2 aligns across 7 bases. Germline V lookup: CDR1 SGHVS, CDR2 FQNEAQ. J was trimmed by 5 bases and V by 1 base; bases with no gene match: 9. This CDR3 spans 16 amino acids.

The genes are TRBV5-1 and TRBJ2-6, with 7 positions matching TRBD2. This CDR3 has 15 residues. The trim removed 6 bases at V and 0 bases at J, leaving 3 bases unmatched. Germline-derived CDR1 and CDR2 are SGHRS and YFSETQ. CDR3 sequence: CASNGGSSGANVLTF. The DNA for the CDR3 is TGCGCCAGCAACGGCGGGAGCTCTGGGGCCAACGTCCTGACTTTC.

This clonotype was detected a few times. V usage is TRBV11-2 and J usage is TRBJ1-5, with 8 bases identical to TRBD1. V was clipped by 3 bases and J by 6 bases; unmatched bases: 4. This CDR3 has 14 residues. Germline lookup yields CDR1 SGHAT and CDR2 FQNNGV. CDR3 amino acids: CASSLDRAVQPQHF. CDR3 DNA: TGTGCCAGCAGCTTGGACAGGGCGGTTCAGCCCCAGCATTTT.

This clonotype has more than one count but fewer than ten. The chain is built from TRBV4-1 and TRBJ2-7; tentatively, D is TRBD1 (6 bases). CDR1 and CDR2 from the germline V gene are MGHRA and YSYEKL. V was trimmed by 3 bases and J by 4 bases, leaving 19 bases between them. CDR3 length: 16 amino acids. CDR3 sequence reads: CASSHADSSDWYEQYF. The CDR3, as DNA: TGCGCCAGCAGCCATGCGGACAGTTCGGATTGGTACGAGCAGTACTTC.